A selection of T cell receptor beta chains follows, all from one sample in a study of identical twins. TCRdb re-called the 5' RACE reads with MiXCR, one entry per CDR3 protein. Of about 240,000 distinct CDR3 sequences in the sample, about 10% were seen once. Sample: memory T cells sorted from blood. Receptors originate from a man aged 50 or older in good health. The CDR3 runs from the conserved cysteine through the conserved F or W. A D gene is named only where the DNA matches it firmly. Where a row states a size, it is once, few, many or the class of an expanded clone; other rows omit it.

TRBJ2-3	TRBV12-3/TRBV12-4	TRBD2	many	CASSLTASGVSTDTQYF	TGTGCCAGCAGTTTAACGGCTAGCGGGGTGAGCACAGATACGCAGTATTTT
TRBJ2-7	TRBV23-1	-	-	CASLYEQYF	TGCGCCAGCCTTTACGAGCAGTACTTC
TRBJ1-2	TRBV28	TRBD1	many	CASSSTPDRFPNYGYTF	TGTGCCAGCAGTTCCACCCCGGACAGGTTCCCTAACTATGGCTACACCTTC
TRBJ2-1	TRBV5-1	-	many	CASSLEPQGGDNEQFF	TGCGCCAGCAGCTTGGAGCCTCAAGGGGGGGACAATGAGCAGTTCTTC
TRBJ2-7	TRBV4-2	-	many	CASSQGSNGGHEQYF	TGTGCCAGCAGCCAAGGAAGCAACGGGGGCCACGAGCAGTACTTC
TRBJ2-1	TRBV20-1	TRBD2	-	CSAEGGRALEEQFF	TGCAGTGCCGAGGGCGGGAGGGCCCTGGAAGAGCAGTTCTTC
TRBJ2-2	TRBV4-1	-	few	CASTVDRTTGELFF	TGCGCCAGCACCGTGGACAGAACCACCGGGGAGCTGTTTTTT
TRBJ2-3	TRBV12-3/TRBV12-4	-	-	CASRSGTPRTDTQYF	TGTGCCAGCAGATCCGGGACCCCACGCACAGATACGCAGTATTTT
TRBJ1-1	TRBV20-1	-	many	CSAQGRRGRGMSTEAFF	TGCAGTGCCCAGGGACGCCGGGGGCGAGGCATGAGCACTGAAGCTTTCTTT
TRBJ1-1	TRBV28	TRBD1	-	CASRPGQGITNTEAFF	TGTGCCAGCAGGCCGGGACAGGGGATTACCAACACTGAAGCTTTCTTT
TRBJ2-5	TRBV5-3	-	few	CARSLIGAEETQYF	TGTGCCAGAAGTCTAATCGGCGCGGAAGAGACCCAGTACTTC
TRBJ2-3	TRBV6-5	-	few	CASGYSSTDTQYF	TGTGCCAGCGGCTACTCAAGCACAGATACGCAGTATTTT
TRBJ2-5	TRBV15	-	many	CATSGRGGMETQYF	TGTGCCACCAGCGGAAGGGGCGGGATGGAGACCCAGTACTTC
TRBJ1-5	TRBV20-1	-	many	CSAGGSTGGNQPQHF	TGCAGTGCTGGGGGCTCGACGGGGGGTAATCAGCCCCAGCATTTT
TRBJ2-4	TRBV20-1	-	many	CSARLRKILLGTKNIQYF	TGCAGTGCTAGGTTGAGGAAAATACTCCTGGGGACCAAAAACATTCAGTACTTC
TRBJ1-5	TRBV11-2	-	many	CASSLSAGQPQHF	TGTGCCAGCAGCTTATCGGCGGGCCAGCCCCAGCATTTT
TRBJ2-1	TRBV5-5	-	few	CASSLVPRGAVNEQFF	TGTGCCAGCAGCTTGGTTCCCAGGGGGGCAGTCAATGAGCAGTTCTTC
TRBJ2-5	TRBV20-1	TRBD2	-	CSASDRLGSGGLGETQYF	TGCAGTGCTTCCGATCGGTTAGGTAGCGGGGGCCTCGGGGAGACCCAGTACTTC
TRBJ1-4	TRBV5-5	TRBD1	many	CASSLPGQGGEKLFF	TGTGCCAGCAGCCTACCGGGACAGGGTGGTGAAAAACTGTTTTTT
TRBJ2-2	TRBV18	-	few	CASSPSVQGVNSELFF	TGTGCCAGCTCACCTTCGGTCCAGGGAGTAAACTCTGAGCTGTTTTTT
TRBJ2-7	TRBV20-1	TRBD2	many	CSARGGAGGLLTPLRPGF	TGCAGTGCGAGAGGTGGCGCGGGGGGCCTACTAACTCCCTTAAGACCCGGCTTC
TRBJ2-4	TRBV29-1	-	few	CSVINGLQRNIQYF	TGCAGCGTCATCAATGGGTTGCAGAGAAACATTCAGTACTTC
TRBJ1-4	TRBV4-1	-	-	CASSQGAQTNEKLFF	TGCGCCAGCAGCCAAGGGGCACAGACTAATGAAAAACTGTTTTTT
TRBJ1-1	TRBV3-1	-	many	CASSQQGTEAFF	TGTGCCAGCAGCCAACAGGGCACTGAAGCTTTCTTT
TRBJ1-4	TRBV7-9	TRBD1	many	CASGYRGPNEKLFF	TGTGCCAGCGGCTACAGGGGGCCTAATGAAAAACTGTTTTTT
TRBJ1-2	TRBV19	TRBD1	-	CASTTVFRQGGSGYTF	TGTGCCAGTACCACGGTTTTTCGACAGGGTGGCAGTGGCTACACCTTC
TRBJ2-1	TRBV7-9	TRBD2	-	CASSTLAGVFNEQFF	TGTGCCAGCAGCACTTTAGCGGGTGTGTTCAATGAGCAGTTCTTC
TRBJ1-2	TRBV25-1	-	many	CARQYSRGYTF	TGTGCCAGACAGTACTCGCGCGGCTACACCTTC
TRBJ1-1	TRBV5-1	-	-	CASSWGTGTEAFF	TGCGCCAGCAGCTGGGGCACTGGCACTGAAGCTTTCTTT
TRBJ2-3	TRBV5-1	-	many	CASSLEGLSADTQYF	TGCGCCAGCAGCTTGGAGGGACTTTCGGCAGATACGCAGTATTTT
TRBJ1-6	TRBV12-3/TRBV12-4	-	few	CASSLGRDSPLHF	TGTGCCAGCAGTTTGGGTCGGGATTCACCCCTCCACTTT
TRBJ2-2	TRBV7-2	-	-	CASSLTPGPPNTGELFF	TGTGCCAGCAGCCTTACCCCGGGACCGCCGAACACCGGGGAGCTGTTTTTT
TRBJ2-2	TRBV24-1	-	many	CATSAATANTGELFF	TGTGCCACCAGTGCCGCGACAGCGAACACCGGGGAGCTGTTTTTT
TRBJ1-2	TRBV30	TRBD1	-	CAWSRQGLGYGYTF	TGTGCCTGGAGTCGACAGGGGCTTGGGTATGGCTACACCTTC
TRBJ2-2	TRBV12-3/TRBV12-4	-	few	CASSLAGVTGELFF	TGTGCCAGCAGTTTGGCAGGGGTGACCGGGGAGCTGTTTTTT
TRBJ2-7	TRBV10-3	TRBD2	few	CAISLGRGLAGTYEQYF	TGTGCCATCAGCCTCGGCCGGGGACTAGCGGGAACCTACGAGCAGTACTTC
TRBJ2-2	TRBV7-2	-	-	CDSSFNAGTGELFF	TGTGACAGCAGCTTTAACGCGGGAACCGGGGAGCTGTTTTTT
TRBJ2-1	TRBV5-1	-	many	CASSFNPDRQQQFF	TGCGCCAGCAGCTTTAACCCGGATCGACAGCAGCAGTTCTTC
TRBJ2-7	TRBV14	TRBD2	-	CASSHRLAGGPSFHEQYF	TGTGCCAGCAGCCACCGACTAGCGGGAGGGCCGAGTTTCCACGAGCAGTACTTC
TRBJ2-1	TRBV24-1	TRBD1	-	CATSDVGQGYKAEQFF	TGTGCCACCAGTGATGTCGGACAGGGGTACAAAGCTGAGCAGTTCTTC
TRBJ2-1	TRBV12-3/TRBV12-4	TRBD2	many	CASQRGSSYNEQFF	TGTGCCTCACAGCGGGGGTCCTCCTACAATGAGCAGTTCTTC
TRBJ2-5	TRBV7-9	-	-	CASQGETQYF	TGTGCCAGCCAAGGGGAGACCCAGTACTTC
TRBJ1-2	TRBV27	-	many	CASRPGGVYGYTF	TGTGCCAGCAGGCCGGGAGGAGTCTATGGCTACACCTTC
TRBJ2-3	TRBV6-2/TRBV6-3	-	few	CASSYSPGARSGTDTQYF	TGTGCCAGCAGTTACTCACCCGGGGCTCGGAGCGGCACAGATACGCAGTATTTT
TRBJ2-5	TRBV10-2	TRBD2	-	CASSELAGPQETQYF	TGCGCCAGCAGTGAACTAGCGGGGCCCCAAGAGACCCAGTACTTC
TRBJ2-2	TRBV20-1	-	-	CSARVGNTGELFF	TGCAGTGCTAGAGTGGGAAACACCGGGGAGCTGTTTTTT
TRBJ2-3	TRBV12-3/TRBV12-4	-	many	CASSLASQATDTQYF	TGTGCCAGCAGTTTAGCGTCTCAGGCCACAGATACGCAGTATTTT
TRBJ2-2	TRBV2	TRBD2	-	CASSVTSGVTRAGELFF	TGTGCCAGCAGTGTAACTAGCGGGGTTACACGGGCCGGGGAGCTGTTTTTT
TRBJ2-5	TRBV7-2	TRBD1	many	CASSLVQGAKTQYF	TGTGCCAGCAGCTTAGTACAGGGGGCAAAGACCCAGTACTTC
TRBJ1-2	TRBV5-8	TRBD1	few	CATMTTGQGESYTF	TGTGCCACCATGACCACGGGCCAGGGGGAGAGCTACACCTTC